This T cell receptor (beta chain) was documented in a study of T cells in narcolepsy. Clones were sequenced by immunoSEQ multiplex PCR, and TCRdb holds only the in-frame ones, with some missing. The table has tens of thousands of clones, 82% seen once; the top ten hold around 2.6%. This CDR3 spans 15 amino acids. Trimming took off 5 bases at V and 4 bases at J, with 17 bases between the two ends. The germline V gene encodes CDR1 SGHTA and CDR2 FQGNSA. The rearrangement joins TRBV7-2 to TRBJ1-2; D perhaps matches TRBD1 (6 bases). The origin of this receptor is a human donor with narcolepsy. Sequenced: CD45RA- memory CD4+ T cells from PBMCs. The CDR3 protein is CASSPGGGQRYGYTF. The CDR3 coding sequence is TGTGCCAGCAGCCCCGGGGGGGGGCAACGCTATGGCTACACCTTC.